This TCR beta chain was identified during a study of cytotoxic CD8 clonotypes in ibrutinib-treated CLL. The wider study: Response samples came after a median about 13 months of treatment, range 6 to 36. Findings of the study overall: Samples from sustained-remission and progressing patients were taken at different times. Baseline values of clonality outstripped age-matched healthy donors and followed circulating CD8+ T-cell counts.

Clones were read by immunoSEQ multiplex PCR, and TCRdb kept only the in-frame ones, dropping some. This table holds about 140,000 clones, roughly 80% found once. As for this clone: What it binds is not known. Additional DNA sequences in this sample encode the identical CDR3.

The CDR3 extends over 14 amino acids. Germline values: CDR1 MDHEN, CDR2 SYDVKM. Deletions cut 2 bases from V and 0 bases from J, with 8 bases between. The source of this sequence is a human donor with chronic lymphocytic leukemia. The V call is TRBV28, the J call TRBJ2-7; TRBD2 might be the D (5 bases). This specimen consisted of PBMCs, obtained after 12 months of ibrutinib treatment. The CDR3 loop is CASSLGGSSYEQYF. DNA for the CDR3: TGTGCCAGCAGTTTAGGTGGGAGCTCCTACGAGCAGTACTTC.